The 29 T cell receptor beta chains in this list originate from one sample, sequenced in a study of CD8+CD57+ T cells in acquired aplastic anemia (dated by TCRdb to the late 2010s). Data came from an Illumina HiSeq 2000. TCR beta VDJ combination and CDR3 sequence profiling used genomic DNA as the template. TCRdb reanalyzed the raw reads on its own, using fastp at Q25 for trimming and MiXCR for clone calling, and kept in-frame beta chains. CDR3 protein sequences are deduplicated, and each keeps its most common genes and DNA. The sample table lists some 120,000 distinct CDR3 sequences, around 48% of them with a count of one. The ten largest clonotypes hold 2% to 3% of the sample. Sequenced sample: sorted CD4+, CD8+, or CD8+CD57+ T cells (not recorded which) from PBMCs. These receptors were collected from a human donor in good health, serving as a control.

This chain connects TRBV7-9 to TRBJ1-5; D may be TRBD1 (6 bases). The CDR3 is 13 residues long. V was shortened by 5 bases and J by 6 bases, with 11 bases between the two germline ends. Germline V gene sequence: CDR1 SEHNR, CDR2 FQNEAQ (reference sequence). Written as DNA, the CDR3 is TGTGCCAGCAGCCCAGGGGCGACTCAGCCCCAGCATTTT. This translates into CASSPGATQPQHF.

This clonotype has a handful of counts. At one boundary the junction diverges from the germline segment, which might be a read error. This sequence joins TRBV14 and TRBJ2-2; no clear D. CDR1 is SGHDN, CDR2 FVKESK, per germline. This CDR3 is built from 15 residues. CDR3 in amino acids: CAGSPRKGITGELFF. DNA for the CDR3: TGTGCCGGCAGCCCCAGAAAGGGCATCACCGGGGAGCTGTTTTTT.

This chain connects TRBV10-2 to TRBJ1-2, with 11 bases aligning to TRBD1. Losses at the gene ends were 7 bases for V and 4 bases for J; bases not matched to a gene: 2. Germline loops: CDR1 WSHSY, CDR2 SAAADI. The CDR3 runs 13 residues. Here the CDR3 DNA reads TGCGCCAGCACCGGACAGGGGGCCTATGGCTACACCTTC. Translating gives CASTGQGAYGYTF.

The chain combines TRBV29-1 with TRBJ1-1; unclear D gene. CDR3 length equals 13 residues. The V end lost 4 bases, the J end lost 3 bases, and 12 bases lay between the germline ends. Germline CDR1 SQVTM, CDR2 ANQGSEA. The CDR3 nucleotides are TGCAGCGTTGTATCGGCACAATACACTGAAGCTTTCTTT. As protein: CSVVSAQYTEAFF.

The sample holds many counts of this clonotype. The CDR3 region is CASSLRQGGHGYTF. The CDR3 DNA is TGTGCCAGCAGCTTGAGACAGGGGGGACATGGCTACACCTTC. J is TRBJ1-2 and V is TRBV7-2; 9 nucleotides align to TRBD1. The V gene end was trimmed by 3 bases and the J gene end by 6 bases; junction bases not matched to a gene: 5. Per the germline V gene, CDR1 is SGHTA and CDR2 is FQGNSA. The CDR3 has 14 amino acids.

The chain has TRBV19 and TRBJ2-2, with D possibly TRBD1 on 6 matching bases. V lost 8 bases to trimming and J lost 4 bases, with 11 bases between them. CDR1 and CDR2 (germline): LNHDA, SQIVND (reference sequence). The CDR3 contains 13 residues. The CDR3 region is CASHQQGTGELFF. The CDR3 region has the DNA TGTGCCAGTCACCAACAGGGCACCGGGGAGCTGTTTTTT. The complete variable domain, with remaining parts taken from reference TRBV19 and TRBJ2-2, reads DGGITQSPKYLFRKEGQNVTLSCEQNLNHDAMYWYRQDPGQGLRLIYYSQIVNDFQKGDIAEGYSVSREKKESFPLTVTSAQKNPTAFYLCASHQQGTGELFFGEGSRLTVL.

The chain couples TRBV10-3 to TRBJ2-2; D is perhaps TRBD2 (6 bases). The CDR3 extends over 14 amino acids. Trimming removed 4 bases from V and 6 bases from J, with 12 bases in between. In germline, CDR1 is ENHRY, CDR2 SYGVKD. CDR3 in amino acids: CAISAGTWAGELFF. CDR3 coding DNA: TGTGCCATCAGTGCAGGGACTTGGGCCGGGGAGCTGTTTTTT.

The rearrangement joins TRBV20-1 to TRBJ2-7, with 8 nucleotides matching TRBD1. Germline CDR1 and CDR2: DFQATT and SNEGSKA (reference sequence). Trimming took 5 bases from V and 1 from J; bases not matched to a gene: 4. CDR3 length: 13 residues. CDR3 nucleotide sequence: TGCAGTGCTGGACAGGGTACTTCCTACGAGCAGTACTTC. Residues: CSAGQGTSYEQYF.

Of note for this clonotype: The junction departs from the called germline gene at one end, perhaps through a read error. The rearrangement links TRBV10-3 to TRBJ2-7; D perhaps matches TRBD2 (6 bases). The germline V gene encodes CDR1 ENHRY and CDR2 SYGVKD. The CDR3 runs to 15 residues. The DNA for the CDR3 is TGTGCCAGCAGTGAGTCAGTGACTAGGAGCTACGAGCAGTACTTC. Its protein is CASSESVTRSYEQYF.

In this sample, this clonotype turned up once. One end of the junction fails to match germline, which may point to a read error. This chain uses TRBV20-1 with TRBJ2-7, with D uncertain. The germline gives CDR1 DFQATT, CDR2 SNEGSKA (reference sequence). There are 15 residues in the CDR3. The CDR3 DNA is TGCAGTCCTAGGGATCCAGGTGAGAGGTCCTACGAGCAGTACTTC. It is translated as CSPRDPGERSYEQYF.

This clonotype was picked up many times. This rearrangement joins TRBV4-3 to TRBJ1-1; TRBD1 matches 7 bases. The germline CDR1 and CDR2 sequences are LGHNA and YSLEER. Trimming cost V 3 bases and J 7 bases; bases outside gene matches: 8. The CDR3 sequence is 14 residues long. CDR3: CASSHNRGGHEAFF. CDR3 DNA sequence: TGCGCCAGCAGCCATAACAGGGGCGGGCATGAAGCTTTCTTT.

Points on this clonotype: Mismatch with germline at one junction end may stem from a read error. V gene TRBV10-3 combines with J gene TRBJ1-1; TRBD1 agrees at 8 bases. The germline V gene has CDR1 ENHRY and CDR2 SYGVKD. The CDR3 runs 14 residues. The CDR3 here is CASSDGTGNTEAFF. The CDR3 nucleotides read TGTGCCAGCAGTGACGGGACAGGGAACACTGAAGCTTTCTTT.

The chain employs TRBV11-1 and TRBJ1-2; 7 nucleotides match TRBD1. In germline, CDR1 is SGHAT, CDR2 FQDESV (reference sequence). The length of the CDR3 is 16 residues. The V segment lost 5 bases and the J segment 2 bases; nucleotides outside the gene matches: 11. The CDR3 coding sequence is TGTGCCAGCAGCCAAATTGGTTGGGACAGCAACTATGGCTACACCTTC. This translates into CASSQIGWDSNYGYTF.

This clonotype came up many times. This chain connects TRBV5-1 to TRBJ2-5; either TRBD1 or TRBD2 may fit D (6 bases each). The V gene lost 0 bases and the J gene lost 6 bases, with 12 bases spanning the gap. This CDR3 has 14 amino acids. From germline, CDR1 is SGHRS and CDR2 YFSETQ. CDR3 loop: CASSLEGGRQTQYF. CDR3 nucleotides: TGCGCCAGCAGCTTGGAAGGGGGGCGACAGACCCAGTACTTC. Variable domain in full (rest from reference TRBV5-1 and TRBJ2-5): KAGVTQTPRYLIKTRGQQVTLSCSPISGHRSVSWYQQTPGQGLQFLFEYFSETQRNKGNFPGRFSGRQFSNSRSEMNVSTLELGDSALYLCASSLEGGRQTQYFGPGTRLLVL.

V and J are TRBV11-1 and TRBJ2-1; D is uncertain. Trimming pared 3 bases from V and 5 bases from J, leaving 11 bases between. The CDR3 is 14 amino acids. Per the germline V gene, CDR1 is SGHAT and CDR2 is FQDESV (reference sequence). The CDR3: CASSLGWAHNEQFF. In DNA form, the CDR3 reads TGTGCCAGCAGCTTGGGCTGGGCCCACAATGAGCAGTTCTTC. The full variable domain, rest sourced from reference TRBV11-1 and TRBJ2-1, is EAEVAQSPRYKITEKSQAVAFWCDPISGHATLYWYRQILGQGPELLVQFQDESVVDDSQLPKDRFSAERLKGVDSTLKIQPAELGDSAMYLCASSLGWAHNEQFFGPGTRLTVL.

Comments on this clonotype: Since a much larger clone is just one base distant, this may be a read error. It is likely a read error, because the conserved phenylalanine at the end of the CDR3 is missing. This chain connects TRBV6-1 to TRBJ1-6; D perhaps matches TRBD1 (6 bases). CDR3 length: 15 residues. Germline CDR1 and CDR2: MNHNS and SASEGT. CDR3 loop: CASIEQGKYNSPLHL. The CDR3 DNA follows: TGTGCCAGCATTGAACAGGGAAAATATAATTCACCCCTCCACTTA.

Regarding this clonotype: Possible read error: a much larger clone is one base away. V and J are TRBV12-3 or TRBV12-4 and TRBJ1-3; D not resolved. The CDR3 spans 14 residues. Here the CDR3 DNA reads TGTGCCAGCAGTGCGGGCTACTCTGGAAACACCGTATATTTT. This codes for CASSAGYSGNTVYF.

This clonotype was detected many times. This chain joins TRBV12-3 or TRBV12-4 and TRBJ2-2, with a weak D call TRBD2 (5 bases). Trimming removed 6 bases at V and 6 bases at J, with 11 bases between. The length of the CDR3 is 13 residues. This CDR3 is CASRRVVSGELFF. The CDR3 DNA reads TGTGCCAGCAGGAGGGTTGTATCCGGGGAGCTGTTTTTT.

This clonotype was picked up a small number of times. The genes are TRBV19 and TRBJ1-1; maybe TRBD1 (6 bases). Germline-derived CDR1 and CDR2 are LNHDA and SQIVND (reference sequence). V lost 7 bases, J lost 1 base, and 16 bases lay in between. The CDR3 contains 15 residues. The CDR3 DNA follows: TGTGCCAGTACCCAAGATCCGACAGGGAACACTGAAGCTTTCTTT. Its protein is CASTQDPTGNTEAFF. Full variable domain (remainder filled in from reference TRBV19 and TRBJ1-1): DGGITQSPKYLFRKEGQNVTLSCEQNLNHDAMYWYRQDPGQGLRLIYYSQIVNDFQKGDIAEGYSVSREKKESFPLTVTSAQKNPTAFYLCASTQDPTGNTEAFFGQGTRLTVV.

The genes are TRBV29-1 and TRBJ2-7; TRBD1 agrees at 9 bases. CDR1 and CDR2 (germline): SQVTM, ANQGSEA. J gave up 2 bases and V 4 bases, and 3 bases lay outside the gene matches. CDR3 size: 13 residues. DNA for the CDR3: TGCAGCGTTGGTGGACAGGGGACCTACGAGCAGTACTTC. It codes for CSVGGQGTYEQYF.

This clonotype was detected many times. The genes are TRBV7-8 and TRBJ1-6; the D is unclear. Germline V lookup: CDR1 SGHVS, CDR2 FQNEAQ. Trimming left V 0 bases short and J 6 bases short, with 12 bases between. This CDR3 has 16 residues. CDR3 in DNA: TGTGCCAGCAGCTTAGCGGCGGGGTTCGGTAATTCACCCCTCCACTTT. As protein: CASSLAAGFGNSPLHF.

This clonotype appeared a single time. Here the CDR3 reads CSARDMRGARDTQYF. CDR3 DNA: TGCAGTGCTAGAGATATGCGGGGGGCAAGAGATACGCAGTATTTT. The rearrangement joins TRBV20-1 to TRBJ2-3; 8 nucleotides align to TRBD2. The junction had 7 bases not matched to a gene; V was cut back by 0 bases and J by 5 bases. The CDR3 spans 15 residues. The germline V gene has CDR1 DFQATT and CDR2 SNEGSKA (reference sequence).

The V and J genes are TRBV7-8 and TRBJ1-6; weak D call: TRBD1 (6 bases). This CDR3 spans 14 amino acids. V dropped 5 bases and J dropped 10 bases, with 15 bases sitting between them. Germline V CDR1 and CDR2: SGHVS, FQNEAQ. CDR3 coding DNA: TGTGCCAGCAGCCGCAGGCAGGGGAGCTCACCCCTCCACTTT. Translated: CASSRRQGSSPLHF.

This clonotype appeared many times. The chain employs TRBV20-1 and TRBJ1-6; the match to TRBD1 covers 9 bases. Germline assignment: CDR1 DFQATT and CDR2 SNEGSKA (reference sequence). The junction had 0 bases not matched to a gene; V was cut back by 3 bases and J by 0 bases. The CDR3 is 15 residues long. This chain's CDR3 is CSARDRGSYNSPLHF. CDR3 nucleotides: TGCAGTGCTAGGGACAGGGGCTCCTATAATTCACCCCTCCACTTT.

The gene calls are TRBV7-2 and TRBJ1-6; D call uncertain. There are 13 residues in the CDR3. Trimming cost V 1 base and J 10 bases, with 8 bases left between them. Germline assignment: CDR1 SGHTA and CDR2 FQGNSA. Written as DNA, the CDR3 is TGTGCCAGCAGCTTAGAGGACGACTCACCCCTCCACTTT. Its translation is CASSLEDDSPLHF.

This clonotype was detected a few times. This chain joins TRBV7-3 and TRBJ2-1, with D perhaps matching TRBD2 (7 bases). Trimming took off 4 bases at V and 4 bases at J, with 14 bases between the two ends. The CDR3 runs 15 residues. Germline values: CDR1 SGHTA, CDR2 FQGTGA. CDR3 protein: CASSSAGGRYNEQFF. In nucleotides, the CDR3 is TGTGCCAGCAGCTCCGCCGGGGGGCGTTACAATGAGCAGTTCTTC. Variable domain in full (rest from reference TRBV7-3 and TRBJ2-1): GAGVSQTPSNKVTEKGKYVELRCDPISGHTALYWYRQSLGQGPEFLIYFQGTGAADDSGLPNDRFFAVRPEGSVSTLKIQRTERGDSAVYLCASSSAGGRYNEQFFGPGTRLTVL.

J is TRBJ2-5 and V is TRBV27; 12 nucleotides match TRBD2. V lost 5 bases, J lost 1 base, and 14 bases stayed unmatched. This CDR3 is built from 19 residues. Germline V CDR1 and CDR2: MNHEY, SMNVEV (reference sequence). The CDR3 bases are TGTGCCAGCAGTCGAGGGGGGGGGATGGGACTAGCGGGCCAAGAGACCCAGTACTTC. It specifies CASSRGGGMGLAGQETQYF.

This clonotype was counted at least ten times. This may be a read error: a much more frequent sequence differs by one nucleotide. V and J are TRBV7-8 and TRBJ2-3; a possible D gene is TRBD2 (6 bases). In germline, CDR1 is SGHVS, CDR2 FQNEAQ. The CDR3 loop spans 13 amino acids. With 11 bases removed from V and 6 bases from J, the gap between germline ends came to 18 bases. The CDR3 protein is CACNLEGLDTQYF. In nucleotides, the CDR3 is TGTGCCTGCAACTTGGAGGGACTGGATACGCAGTATTTT.

A note on this clonotype: A much larger clone lies a single base off, so this may be a read error. V and J are TRBV3-1 and TRBJ1-3, with TRBD1 matching over 9 bases. Germline lookup yields CDR1 LGHDT and CDR2 YNNKEL (reference sequence). This CDR3 is 18 amino acids long. Here the CDR3 DNA reads TGTGCCAGCGGCCAGACGGGACAGGGATTCTGGTCTGGAAACACCATATATTTT. Amino acid sequence: CASGQTGQGFWSGNTIYF.